The 24 T cell receptor beta chains presented below share a single source sample, sequenced in a study of blood T cells in healthy people across ages. Sample-barcoded 5' priming and a J-beta primer mix drove a second PCR of 7 to 11 cycles. TCRdb passed the 5' RACE reads through MiXCR, listing each CDR3 protein once. The data contain about 780,000 distinct CDR3 sequences, about 42% of them singletons. Sequencing was performed on blood. Receptor source: a man older than 75 in good health.

The chain carries TRBV27 and TRBJ2-3, with D maybe TRBD1 (6 bases). Trimming pared 7 bases from V and 4 bases from J, leaving 12 bases between. The CDR3 has 13 amino acids. The germline V gene has CDR1 MNHEY and CDR2 SMNVEV (reference sequence). The CDR3 here is CASKQGRADTQYF. DNA for the CDR3: TGTGCCAGCAAACAGGGTCGGGCAGATACGCAGTATTTT.

This clonotype appeared a few times. This chain joins TRBV2 and TRBJ1-4; 8 bases map to TRBD1. Trimming cost V 7 bases and J 2 bases; bases outside gene matches: 12. Germline CDR1 SNHLY, CDR2 FYNNEI. The length of the CDR3 is 17 residues. CDR3 sequence reads: CASTVTGAGSTNEKLFF. CDR3 in DNA: TGTGCCAGCACCGTGACAGGGGCCGGTTCCACTAATGAAAAACTGTTTTTT.

This clonotype was found a few times. The V gene is TRBV11-3, the J gene TRBJ2-3; D is perhaps TRBD1 (6 bases). CDR1 is SGHNT, CDR2 YENEEA, per germline. The CDR3 extends over 13 amino acids. V was clipped by 3 bases and J by 4 bases, with 8 bases between them. The CDR3 here is CASSFTGSDTQYF. CDR3 nucleotides: TGTGCCAGCAGCTTTACAGGGTCAGATACGCAGTATTTT.

The V gene is TRBV29-1, the J gene TRBJ2-5; 11 bases line up with TRBD2. Trimming at V came to 7 bases and at J to 11 bases, leaving 12 bases not matched to a gene. The CDR3 is 13 amino acids. The germline V gene encodes CDR1 SQVTM and CDR2 ANQGSEA. The CDR3 is CSGVTSGREEQYF. The DNA of the CDR3 is TGCAGCGGAGTTACTAGCGGGAGAGAGGAGCAGTACTTC.

In DNA form, the CDR3 reads TGTGCCAGCGGATCACAGACTAGCGGGAGCCCCAATGAGCAGTACTTC. Its protein product is CASGSQTSGSPNEQYF. The J gene is TRBJ2-7, the V gene TRBV6-6; 12 positions match TRBD2. Germline V CDR1 and CDR2: MNHNY, SVGAGI (reference sequence). This CDR3 has 16 amino acids. Trimming cost V 8 bases and J 7 bases; bases outside gene matches: 15.

With respect to this clonotype: One end of the junction does not line up with germline, which may come from a read error. The J gene is TRBJ1-1, the V gene TRBV27; 7 bases align to TRBD1. From germline, CDR1 is MNHEY and CDR2 SMNVEV (reference sequence). CDR3 length: 14 amino acids. This chain's CDR3 is CASSLQGGNTGAFF. The CDR3 bases are TGTGCCAGCAGTTTACAGGGGGGGAACACTGGAGCTTTCTTT.

A single count supports this clonotype. V gene TRBV7-3 combines with J gene TRBJ2-1, with TRBD2 matching over 8 bases. CDR1 and CDR2 from the germline V gene are SGHTA and FQGTGA. V was pared by 8 bases and J by 7 bases, with 4 bases of the junction left unmatched. This CDR3 is 12 amino acids long. The CDR3 spells CASGLAGNEQFF. As DNA, the CDR3 is TGTGCCAGCGGGTTAGCGGGAAATGAGCAGTTCTTC.

This clonotype was found a few times. The chain has TRBV4-1 and TRBJ2-3; maybe TRBD2 (5 bases). The V gene lost 3 bases and the J gene lost 4 bases, with 11 bases spanning the gap. In germline, CDR1 is MGHRA, CDR2 YSYEKL. This CDR3 spans 14 amino acids. CDR3 residues: CASSHAAGADTQYF. DNA for the CDR3: TGCGCCAGCAGCCATGCGGCGGGTGCAGATACGCAGTATTTT.

Only a few counts were recorded for this clonotype. The gene calls are TRBV4-3 and TRBJ2-1; 7 nucleotides match TRBD1. The length of the CDR3 is 14 residues. Unmatched junction bases numbered 3, after V lost 0 bases and J lost 7 bases. Germline V lookup: CDR1 LGHNA, CDR2 YSLEER. CDR3 sequence: CASSQDYRGNEQFF. CDR3 bases: TGCGCCAGCAGCCAAGATTACAGGGGTAATGAGCAGTTCTTC.

The rearrangement joins TRBV20-1 to TRBJ2-1; D is possibly TRBD1 (6 bases). Germline CDR1 DFQATT, CDR2 SNEGSKA (reference sequence). The CDR3 sequence is 15 residues long. The V end was cut by 5 bases, the J end by 8 bases, with 22 bases between. Here the CDR3 reads CSALSALARQDEQFF. CDR3 nucleotide sequence: TGCAGTGCTCTGAGCGCTCTAGCCCGACAGGATGAGCAGTTCTTC.

The J gene is TRBJ2-1, the V gene TRBV7-3; TRBD2 matches 8 bases. The CDR3 length is 16 residues. J was trimmed by 2 bases and V by 4 bases; bases with no gene match: 7. Germline loops: CDR1 SGHTA, CDR2 FQGTGA. CDR3 in DNA: TGTGCCAGCAGCTCCAGCGGGAGCGGCGCCTACAATGAGCAGTTCTTC. Translated: CASSSSGSGAYNEQFF. Full variable domain (missing parts from reference TRBV7-3 and TRBJ2-1): GAGVSQTPSNKVTEKGKYVELRCDPISGHTALYWYRQSLGQGPEFLIYFQGTGAADDSGLPNDRFFAVRPEGSVSTLKIQRTERGDSAVYLCASSSSGSGAYNEQFFGPGTRLTVL.

The rearrangement uses TRBV6-1 and TRBJ2-5, with 13 bases aligning to TRBD2. The CDR3 covers 17 residues. Trimming removed 6 bases from V and 2 bases from J; junction bases left unmatched: 9. Germline loops: CDR1 MNHNS, CDR2 SASEGT. The CDR3: CASSPGLAGVGQETQYF. In DNA, the CDR3 is TGTGCCAGCAGCCCAGGACTAGCGGGAGTAGGGCAAGAGACCCAGTACTTC.

V is TRBV19 and J is TRBJ2-3; D could derive from TRBD1 or TRBD2 (7 bases each). The germline CDR1 and CDR2 sequences are LNHDA and SQIVND (reference sequence). The CDR3 spans 15 residues. V was pared by 5 bases and J by 2 bases, with 14 bases between. CDR3 bases: TGTGCCAGTAGTGGCCAGGGGGACTACACAGATACGCAGTATTTT. This encodes CASSGQGDYTDTQYF.

This chain connects TRBV4-2 to TRBJ2-7, with 11 bases identical to TRBD1. This CDR3 contains 16 residues. Germline V gene sequence: CDR1 LGHNA, CDR2 YNFKEQ. V shed 0 bases, J shed 3 bases, and the junction held 4 bases outside the gene matches. CDR3 region: CASSQEPGQGGYEQYF. The DNA of the CDR3 is TGTGCCAGCAGCCAAGAACCGGGACAGGGGGGCTACGAGCAGTACTTC.

Concerning this clonotype: A far larger clone is one nucleotide away, so this likely arose from a read error. The gene calls are TRBV29-1 and TRBJ2-7, with D possibly being TRBD1 (5 bases). From germline, CDR1 is SQVTM and CDR2 ANQGSEA. The CDR3 covers 11 residues. The V gene lost 4 bases and the J gene lost 3 bases, with 7 bases spanning the gap. Written as DNA, the CDR3 is TGCAGCGTTGGGGGCTTCTACGAGCAGTACTTC. Residues: CSVGGFYEQYF.

This chain joins TRBV7-8 and TRBJ2-7; D not certain. Germline V gene sequence: CDR1 SGHVS, CDR2 FQNEAQ. V lost 5 bases, J lost 3 bases, and 14 bases lay in between. The CDR3 contains 14 residues. The CDR3: CASSPPWAGYEQYF. DNA for the CDR3: TGTGCCAGCAGCCCCCCATGGGCAGGCTACGAGCAGTACTTC.

There are a few counts of this clonotype. The J gene is TRBJ1-3, the V gene TRBV29-1; 10 bases are shared with TRBD1. J lost 2 bases, V lost 5 bases, and 3 bases had no gene match. The CDR3 runs 14 residues. Germline V CDR1 and CDR2: SQVTM, ANQGSEA. CDR3 sequence (DNA): TGCAGCGTTCCCGGGACAGGGGCTGGAAACACCATATATTTT. Translation gives CSVPGTGAGNTIYF.

V and J are TRBV20-1 and TRBJ1-2; D might be TRBD1 (5 bases). Germline V gene data show CDR1 as DFQATT and CDR2 as SNEGSKA (reference sequence). This CDR3 comprises 15 residues. As DNA, the CDR3 is TGCAGCTCCACGCGGGGGGACTCAAGAGAGGATGGCTACACCTTC. Its protein is CSSTRGDSREDGYTF.

Turning to this clonotype: A much larger clonotype is one base distant, so this may be a read error. This chain links TRBV11-2 with TRBJ2-7; weak D call: TRBD2 (6 bases). The germline gives CDR1 SGHAT, CDR2 FQNNGV. Trimming took off 5 bases at V and 3 bases at J, with 14 bases between the two ends. CDR3 length: 14 residues. The chain's CDR3 is CASSPRDGIYEQYF. The CDR3 DNA reads as TGTGCCAGCAGCCCGCGGGACGGTATCTACGAGCAGTACTTC.

This clonotype was recorded a few times. The CDR3 coding sequence is TGTGCCAGCAGCAACCGGGACAATCCCTACGAGCAGTACTTC. Residues: CASSNRDNPYEQYF. The V and J genes are TRBV9 and TRBJ2-7; TRBD1 is a possible D gene (6 bases). The CDR3 runs to 14 residues. V lost 4 bases and J lost 2, with 13 bases in between. CDR1 and CDR2 (germline): SGDLS, YYNGEE.

The chain has TRBV24-1 and TRBJ2-3; the D gene is possibly TRBD1 (6 bases). Germline CDR1 reads KGHDR; CDR2 reads SFDVKD. The CDR3 runs to 15 residues. V was shortened by 4 bases and J by 0 bases, with 10 bases between the two germline ends. CDR3 DNA: TGTGCCACCAGTGACCCACAGGGTAGCACAGATACGCAGTATTTT. This translates into CATSDPQGSTDTQYF.

This chain uses TRBV12-3 or TRBV12-4 with TRBJ2-3, with 10 bases lining up with TRBD2. V shed 5 bases and J 4 bases; nucleotides not matched to a gene: 12. The CDR3 is 17 residues long. The chain's CDR3 is CASSPASGRASADTQYF. In DNA, the CDR3 is TGTGCCAGCAGTCCGGCTAGCGGGAGAGCTAGCGCAGATACGCAGTATTTT.

The gene calls are TRBV7-6 and TRBJ1-5; D uncertain. CDR1 and CDR2 (germline): SGHVS, FNYEAQ. The V end lost 2 bases, the J end lost 2 bases, and 7 bases lay between the germline ends. The CDR3 is 14 residues long. CDR3 sequence: CASSLQAGNQPQHF. The CDR3, as DNA: TGTGCCAGCAGCTTACAGGCAGGCAATCAGCCCCAGCATTTT.

This sequence joins TRBV7-9 and TRBJ2-3; 8 bases align to TRBD2. This CDR3 comprises 17 residues. V was pared by 0 bases and J by 0 bases, with 5 bases of the junction left unmatched. Germline CDR1 is SEHNR and CDR2 is FQNEAQ (reference sequence). The CDR3 DNA sequence: TGTGCCAGCAGCTTAGCCGGACTAGCTAGTAGCACAGATACGCAGTATTTT. It yields the protein CASSLAGLASSTDTQYF.